One sample yielded the 25 T cell receptor beta chains listed below, sequenced in a study of identical twins. TCRdb recomputed calls from the 5' RACE reads with MiXCR, one row per CDR3 protein. The sample lists roughly 690,000 distinct CDR3 sequences; around 20% were seen once. The same sample was also studied in work on T cells expressing NK-cell markers.

Sequenced input: PBMCs. The receptors originated from a woman aged 18-30 years in good health.

The V gene is TRBV7-9, the J gene TRBJ2-5, with 7 bases that match TRBD1. V was clipped by 5 bases and J by 7 bases; unmatched bases: 13. Germline CDR1 reads SEHNR; CDR2 reads FQNEAQ (reference sequence). CDR3 length: 15 amino acids. The chain's CDR3 is CASSLRDSLGGTQYF. The CDR3 DNA reads TGTGCCAGCAGCCTCCGGGACAGCCTTGGGGGGACCCAGTACTTC.

V gene TRBV3-1 combines with J gene TRBJ2-6; either TRBD1 or TRBD2 may supply D (5 bases each). V lost 2 bases and J lost 1, with 15 bases in between. Germline loops: CDR1 LGHDT, CDR2 YNNKEL (reference sequence). The CDR3 has 18 amino acids. This chain's CDR3 is CASSQKGIRGSGANVLTF. The CDR3 coding sequence is TGTGCCAGCAGCCAAAAGGGGATCAGAGGGTCTGGGGCCAACGTCCTGACTTTC.

V usage is TRBV20-1 and J usage is TRBJ2-7; D is perhaps TRBD1 (8 bases). The CDR3 has 13 residues. CDR1 is DFQATT, CDR2 SNEGSKA, per germline (reference sequence). V was pared by 2 bases and J by 4 bases, with 12 bases between. The DNA for the CDR3 is TGCAGTGCTAGACTACAGGGGGGGTACGAGCAGTACTTC. Encoded protein: CSARLQGGYEQYF.

The gene calls are TRBV9 and TRBJ2-1, with D perhaps matching TRBD2 (5 bases). Germline-derived CDR1 and CDR2 are SGDLS and YYNGEE. The CDR3 totals 15 residues. The ends were cut back, 4 bases at V and 0 bases at J, with 11 bases in the middle. The CDR3 spells CASSSGLLSYNEQFF. In DNA form, the CDR3 reads TGTGCCAGCAGCTCAGGACTTCTCTCCTACAATGAGCAGTTCTTC.

The chain joins TRBV29-1 to TRBJ2-5, with unresolved D. CDR1 and CDR2 (germline): SQVTM, ANQGSEA. The V and J ends lost 7 bases and 7 bases respectively, with 19 bases between them. The CDR3 spans 13 residues. The CDR3 sequence is CSAGPAPSGTQYF. In DNA form, the CDR3 reads TGCAGCGCCGGCCCCGCTCCCTCAGGGACCCAGTACTTC. The variable domain in full, completed from reference TRBV29-1 and TRBJ2-5, reads SAVISQKPSRDICQRGTSLTIQCQVDSQVTMMFWYRQQPGQSLTLIATANQGSEATYESGFVIDKFPISRPNLTFSTLTVSNMSPEDSSIYLCSAGPAPSGTQYFGPGTRLLVL.

The chain uses TRBV6-5 and TRBJ1-1; perhaps TRBD1 as D (5 bases). Trimming took off 6 bases at V and 7 bases at J, with 12 bases between the two ends. The CDR3 loop spans 12 amino acids. Germline V CDR1 and CDR2: MNHEY, SVGAGI. The CDR3 sequence is CASSLGGVEAFF. The DNA for the CDR3 is TGTGCCAGCAGCCTCGGGGGAGTTGAAGCTTTCTTT.

This clonotype was observed many times. The V call is TRBV20-1, the J call TRBJ2-3; D is perhaps TRBD2 (6 bases). Deletions cut 1 base from V and 4 bases from J, with 15 bases between. CDR3 size: 15 residues. Germline lookup yields CDR1 DFQATT and CDR2 SNEGSKA (reference sequence). The chain's CDR3 is CSARVFSGPADTQYF. In DNA form, the CDR3 reads TGCAGTGCTAGAGTATTCAGCGGGCCGGCAGATACGCAGTATTTT.

The chain couples TRBV6-5 to TRBJ2-3, with D unclear. V was pared by 6 bases and J by 6 bases, with 10 bases between. The germline CDR1 and CDR2 sequences are MNHEY and SVGAGI. The CDR3 is 12 amino acids. CDR3 protein: CASRPSPDTQYF. CDR3 DNA sequence: TGTGCCAGCAGGCCTTCCCCGGATACGCAGTATTTT.

This sequence joins TRBV29-1 and TRBJ2-3, with 11 bases identical to TRBD2. The CDR3 covers 17 residues. Trimming removed 6 bases from V and 0 bases from J; junction bases left unmatched: 11. Germline CDR1 is SQVTM and CDR2 is ANQGSEA. The CDR3 is CSVSGLAVNLSTDTQYF. The CDR3 nucleotides are TGCAGCGTATCGGGACTAGCGGTAAACCTTAGCACAGATACGCAGTATTTT.

This clonotype was observed a handful of times. The chain links TRBV6-6 to TRBJ1-2; D is possibly TRBD1 (5 bases). Trimming pared 0 bases from V and 8 bases from J, leaving 10 bases between. Germline V gene data show CDR1 as MNHNY and CDR2 as SVGAGI (reference sequence). This CDR3 region has 13 residues. The CDR3 DNA follows: TGTGCCAGCAGTTACTCGGGGGATCGGGGCTACACCTTC. Protein sequence: CASSYSGDRGYTF.

V and J are TRBV20-1 and TRBJ1-1; D unclear. Trimming removed 3 bases from V and 1 base from J, with 12 bases in between. This CDR3 is 14 amino acids long. Germline V CDR1 and CDR2: DFQATT, SNEGSKA (reference sequence). The CDR3 coding sequence is TGCAGTGCTAGTCGGCCCTTGCAGAACACTGAAGCTTTCTTT. Its protein product is CSASRPLQNTEAFF.

V is TRBV20-1 and J is TRBJ2-5; D is undetermined. There are 13 residues in the CDR3. Trimming took 3 bases from V and 0 from J, leaving 8 bases between them. The germline V gene encodes CDR1 DFQATT and CDR2 SNEGSKA (reference sequence). CDR3: CSASVPYQETQYF. Written as DNA, the CDR3 is TGCAGTGCTAGCGTACCGTACCAAGAGACCCAGTACTTC.

The chain uses TRBV7-2 and TRBJ2-3; 14 nucleotides align to TRBD2. The ends lost 5 bases at V and 8 bases at J; junction bases unmatched: 6. CDR1 SGHTA and CDR2 FQGNSA come from the germline V gene. CDR3 size: 15 residues. For the CDR3, the DNA is TGTGCCAGCAGCGATACCGGGACTAGCGGGGGTACGCAGTATTTT. This gives the protein CASSDTGTSGGTQYF.

The V call is TRBV9, the J call TRBJ2-7; a weak D match, TRBD2 (6 bases). Trimming shortened V by 4 bases and J by 0 bases, and 14 bases separated the two germline ends. The CDR3 length is 15 residues. CDR1 and CDR2 from the germline V gene are SGDLS and YYNGEE. The CDR3, as DNA: TGTGCCAGCAGCCCCGGTGGGAGGAGCTCCTACGAGCAGTACTTC. Protein sequence: CASSPGGRSSYEQYF.

The J gene is TRBJ2-3, the V gene TRBV20-1, with 7 nucleotides matching TRBD2. Germline V CDR1 and CDR2: DFQATT, SNEGSKA (reference sequence). This CDR3 is 14 amino acids long. V dropped 5 bases and J dropped 3; count of bases not matched to a gene: 8. The CDR3 loop is CSAAGGYGTDTQYF. CDR3 bases: TGCAGTGCTGCCGGGGGGTATGGTACAGATACGCAGTATTTT.

In regard to this clonotype: This may stem from a read error, because a much larger clone lies one nucleotide away. V and J are TRBV9 and TRBJ2-1; 9 nucleotides agree with TRBD2. The junction had 9 bases not matched to a gene; V was cut back by 3 bases and J by 8 bases. From germline, CDR1 is SGDLS and CDR2 YYNGEE. The CDR3 totals 15 residues. The CDR3 loop reads CASSGAGGRIYEQFF. DNA of the CDR3: TGTGCCAGCAGCGGTGCGGGAGGGCGGATCTATGAGCAGTTCTTC.

This clonotype was seen a few times. V gene TRBV20-1 combines with J gene TRBJ2-7, with a weak D call TRBD2 (5 bases). CDR1 and CDR2 (germline): DFQATT, SNEGSKA (reference sequence). Trimming took off 4 bases at V and 5 bases at J, with 12 bases between the two ends. The CDR3 covers 12 residues. The CDR3 loop reads CSAIPSYHEQYF. The CDR3 coding sequence is TGCAGTGCTATTCCTAGCTACCACGAGCAGTACTTC.

J is TRBJ2-4 and V is TRBV20-1; 10 nucleotides agree with TRBD2. Germline V gives CDR1 DFQATT, CDR2 SNEGSKA (reference sequence). CDR3 length equals 17 residues. V shed 3 bases and J 2 bases; nucleotides not matched to a gene: 10. Here the CDR3 reads CSARSGGASLTKNIQYF. The CDR3 DNA is TGCAGTGCTAGGAGCGGGGGGGCTAGCTTAACCAAAAACATTCAGTACTTC.

Only one count was recorded for this clonotype. The V gene is TRBV20-1, the J gene TRBJ2-1; D possibly matches TRBD1 or TRBD2 (5 bases each). With 6 bases removed from V and 2 bases from J, the gap between germline ends came to 17 bases. This CDR3 spans 15 amino acids. Germline values: CDR1 DFQATT, CDR2 SNEGSKA (reference sequence). For the CDR3, the DNA is TGCAGTGCAAGTCCTTCGTTGGGGGCCTACAATGAGCAGTTCTTC. This translates into CSASPSLGAYNEQFF.

CDR3 loop: CASSRGETYEQYF. DNA for the CDR3: TGTGCCAGCAGCAGGGGGGAAACCTACGAGCAGTACTTC. This chain uses TRBV7-9 with TRBJ2-7, with D possibly being TRBD1 or TRBD2 (6 bases each). The CDR3 extends over 13 amino acids. The V end lost 5 bases, the J end lost 2 bases, and 10 bases lay between the germline ends. Germline V CDR1 and CDR2: SEHNR, FQNEAQ (reference sequence).

This clonotype came up a few times. This chain joins TRBV7-9 and TRBJ2-7; 13 bases agree with TRBD2. The CDR3 is 17 amino acids. Germline CDR1 reads SEHNR; CDR2 reads FQNEAQ (reference sequence). V lost 0 bases to trimming and J lost 5 bases; unmatched junction nucleotides: 7. CDR3 sequence: CASSLAFGTSGKHEQYF. CDR3 sequence (DNA): TGTGCCAGCAGCTTAGCGTTCGGGACTAGCGGGAAACACGAGCAGTACTTC.

This chain uses TRBV29-1 with TRBJ1-1; D not resolved. The CDR3 consists of 13 residues. V shed 4 bases and J shed 6 bases, with 15 bases lying between them. Germline V lookup: CDR1 SQVTM, CDR2 ANQGSEA. The chain's CDR3 is CSVARSLVPEAFF. The CDR3 DNA reads TGCAGCGTTGCCCGTTCCTTGGTGCCTGAAGCTTTCTTT.

This chain joins TRBV19 and TRBJ2-6; D not resolved. Trimming left V 8 bases short and J 0 bases short, with 11 bases between. From germline, CDR1 is LNHDA and CDR2 SQIVND (reference sequence). This CDR3 is 15 amino acids long. CDR3 in amino acids: CASGQIVSGANVLTF. The CDR3 DNA follows: TGTGCCAGTGGGCAGATAGTCTCTGGGGCCAACGTCCTGACTTTC.

In its sample, this clonotype was seen many times. The rearrangement links TRBV29-1 to TRBJ1-4; a weak D match, TRBD1 (5 bases). The CDR3 runs to 12 residues. Trimming stripped 7 bases from V and 8 bases from J, with 14 bases between. Germline values: CDR1 SQVTM, CDR2 ANQGSEA. The CDR3 sequence is CSAHGGSEKLFF. The CDR3 nucleotides read TGCAGCGCCCATGGGGGGTCCGAAAAACTGTTTTTT.

This clonotype was detected only a few times. V usage is TRBV29-1 and J usage is TRBJ2-7, with D perhaps matching TRBD1 (5 bases). CDR3 length: 11 amino acids. CDR1 is SQVTM and CDR2 is ANQGSEA in the germline V gene. Trimming cost V 4 bases and J 4 bases, with 8 bases left between them. CDR3 in DNA: TGCAGCGTTGTGGGGCTGTACGAGCAGTACTTC. Amino acid sequence: CSVVGLYEQYF.